These 28 T cell receptor beta chains came from one sample sequenced in a study of response to subunit inactivated influenza vaccine. TCRdb re-analysed the RT-PCR reads in MiXCR, keeping a single row per CDR3 protein. The sample shows around 650,000 distinct CDR3 sequences, 15% to 19% of them seen only once. Sequencing used PBMCs from blood, obtained 11 to 12 days after vaccination. These receptors were collected from a man aged 45-65 years who received an inactivated influenza vaccine.

This clonotype has only a few counts. The genes are TRBV4-3 and TRBJ2-2, with 7 positions matching TRBD1. V was clipped by 0 bases and J by 6 bases; unmatched bases: 10. Germline V gene data show CDR1 as LGHNA and CDR2 as YSLEER. The CDR3 loop spans 17 amino acids. The CDR3 DNA follows: TGCGCCAGCAGCCAAGATAGGGGGCAGGGCATAGCCGGGGAGCTGTTTTTT. Translation gives CASSQDRGQGIAGELFF.

V is TRBV12-3 or TRBV12-4 and J is TRBJ2-5, with 8 positions matching TRBD1. The CDR3 consists of 16 residues. V was clipped by 3 bases and J by 4 bases; unmatched bases: 10. CDR3 in amino acids: CASSFRTGPRGETQYF. The CDR3 nucleotides are TGTGCCAGCAGTTTCAGGACAGGGCCCCGCGGAGAGACCCAGTACTTC.

The chain carries TRBV18 and TRBJ2-6; D uncertain. CDR1 is KGHSH, CDR2 LQKENI, per germline. The CDR3 consists of 16 residues. V lost 2 bases and J lost 0, with 8 bases in between. The CDR3 sequence is CASSPGISSGANVLTF. CDR3 nucleotide sequence: TGTGCCAGCTCACCAGGGATCAGCTCTGGGGCCAACGTCCTGACTTTC.

The rearrangement links TRBV4-1 to TRBJ2-1; 9 bases agree with TRBD2. Germline CDR1 and CDR2: MGHRA and YSYEKL. V lost 1 base and J lost 8; bases outside the gene matches: 12. CDR3 length: 17 amino acids. CDR3 nucleotides: TGCGCCAGCAGCCAAGGGAAATGGAGCGGGGGGCTGGATGAGCAGTTCTTC. Its translation is CASSQGKWSGGLDEQFF.

The chain couples TRBV20-1 to TRBJ2-1; TRBD2 aligns across 7 bases. V shed 7 bases and J 4 bases; nucleotides not matched to a gene: 10. Per germline, CDR1 DFQATT and CDR2 SNEGSKA (reference sequence). The CDR3 has 14 amino acids. CDR3 sequence: CSVRGGFPYNEQFF. The CDR3 DNA reads as TGCAGTGTAAGGGGAGGGTTCCCATACAATGAGCAGTTCTTC.

This clonotype showed up many times. This chain connects TRBV20-1 to TRBJ2-1; 10 bases are a match to TRBD1. The germline V gene has CDR1 DFQATT and CDR2 SNEGSKA (reference sequence). The CDR3 contains 10 residues. V lost 4 bases, J lost 15 bases, and 3 bases stayed unmatched. The CDR3 sequence is CSAKRDRGFF. The CDR3 nucleotides read TGCAGTGCTAAGAGGGACAGGGGGTTCTTC.

This clonotype has more than one count but fewer than ten. The V gene is TRBV5-1, the J gene TRBJ2-5, with TRBD1 matching 11 bases. The ends lost 4 bases at V and 5 bases at J; junction bases unmatched: 10. Germline loops: CDR1 SGHRS, CDR2 YFSETQ. The CDR3 loop spans 16 amino acids. DNA for the CDR3: TGCGCCAGCAGCGGCCTCCCGGACAGGGGGCTGGAGACCCAGTACTTC. Translation gives CASSGLPDRGLETQYF.

This clonotype was seen only a few times. The genes are TRBV10-3 and TRBJ2-7; 9 bases fit TRBD1. This CDR3 has 14 amino acids. Germline CDR1 ENHRY, CDR2 SYGVKD. V shed 4 bases, J shed 7 bases, and the junction held 8 bases outside the gene matches. The CDR3 is CAISGDRASGEQYF. The CDR3 region has the DNA TGTGCCATCAGTGGGGACAGGGCTTCAGGGGAGCAGTACTTC.

The chain is built from TRBV7-8 and TRBJ1-2, with 7 nucleotides matching TRBD1. The ends lost 5 bases at V and 7 bases at J; junction bases unmatched: 10. The CDR3 length is 14 residues. Germline loops: CDR1 SGHVS, CDR2 FQNEAQ. CDR3 bases: TGTGCCAGCAGCCCCCGACAGGGTGTGCGTGGCTACACCTTC. It encodes CASSPRQGVRGYTF. Using reference TRBV7-8 and TRBJ1-2 for the parts outside the CDR3, the full variable domain is GAGVSQSPRYKVAKRGQDVALRCDPISGHVSLFWYQQALGQGPEFLTYFQNEAQLDKSGLPSDRFFAERPEGSVSTLKIQRTQQEDSAVYLCASSPRQGVRGYTFGSGTRLTVV.

This clonotype was detected only a few times. The chain carries TRBV10-3 and TRBJ2-1, with unresolved D. V lost 5 bases to trimming and J lost 6 bases, with 17 bases between them. CDR3 size: 15 residues. CDR1 is ENHRY and CDR2 is SYGVKD in the germline V gene. The CDR3 sequence is CAISPQGAPANEQFF. The DNA for the CDR3 is TGTGCCATCAGTCCCCAAGGCGCTCCGGCCAATGAGCAGTTCTTC.

There are many counts of this clonotype. The chain recombines TRBV7-8 with TRBJ2-7; tentative D call: TRBD2 (6 bases). The CDR3 runs to 16 residues. CDR1 is SGHVS, CDR2 FQNEAQ, per germline. The ends were cut back, 5 bases at V and 7 bases at J, with 24 bases in the middle. The CDR3 here is CASSEHAAGIPLEQYF. The CDR3 DNA sequence: TGTGCCAGCAGCGAACACGCCGCGGGGATCCCACTAGAGCAGTACTTC. The variable domain in full, with the rest retrieved from reference TRBV7-8 and TRBJ2-7, is GAGVSQSPRYKVAKRGQDVALRCDPISGHVSLFWYQQALGQGPEFLTYFQNEAQLDKSGLPSDRFFAERPEGSVSTLKIQRTQQEDSAVYLCASSEHAAGIPLEQYFGPGTRLTVT.

This clonotype came up a few times. V is TRBV15 and J is TRBJ2-1; 12 nucleotides line up with TRBD2. Germline V CDR1 and CDR2: LNHNV, YYDKDF (reference sequence). This CDR3 spans 14 amino acids. J was trimmed by 12 bases and V by 2 bases; bases with no gene match: 5. The CDR3 loop is CATSRSTSGRSQFF. As DNA, the CDR3 is TGTGCCACCAGCAGATCGACTAGCGGGAGATCGCAGTTCTTC.

The table lists this clonotype with a few counts. The chain combines TRBV13 with TRBJ2-3, with 15 nucleotides matching TRBD2. The germline gives CDR1 PRHDT, CDR2 FYEKMQ (reference sequence). The CDR3 sequence is 19 residues long. V shed 5 bases and J 4 bases; nucleotides not matched to a gene: 13. The CDR3 DNA sequence: TGTGCCAGCAGCCCCAGGACTAGCGGGGGGGCCATGGGGCCAGATACGCAGTATTTT. This translates into CASSPRTSGGAMGPDTQYF.

This clonotype was seen repeatedly, ten times or more. The V gene is TRBV20-1, the J gene TRBJ2-7; TRBD2 matches 13 bases. The germline V gene has CDR1 DFQATT and CDR2 SNEGSKA (reference sequence). Trimming at V came to 0 bases and at J to 5 bases, leaving 10 bases not matched to a gene. The CDR3 sequence is 17 residues long. The CDR3 reads CSARDPDGTSGIHEQYF. CDR3 DNA sequence: TGCAGTGCTAGAGATCCCGATGGGACTAGCGGGATCCACGAGCAGTACTTC.

The chain is built from TRBV20-1 and TRBJ2-3; maybe TRBD2 (6 bases). This CDR3 spans 15 amino acids. The V and J ends lost 2 bases and 8 bases respectively, with 20 bases between them. Germline V gene lookup returns CDR1 DFQATT and CDR2 SNEGSKA (reference sequence). CDR3 nucleotide sequence: TGCAGTGCTAGACCGAGCGGGTCGGGCCGCGGTACGCAGTATTTT. Protein sequence: CSARPSGSGRGTQYF.

This clonotype has only a few counts. This chain uses TRBV9 with TRBJ2-3; D is ambiguous. The CDR3 is 13 amino acids. The germline V gene encodes CDR1 SGDLS and CDR2 YYNGEE. The ends were cut back, 5 bases at V and 1 base at J, with 8 bases in the middle. Written as DNA, the CDR3 is TGTGCCAGCAGTCCCCACGGCACAGATACGCAGTATTTT. Translated, it gives CASSPHGTDTQYF.

This clonotype has only a few counts. The chain recombines TRBV10-3 with TRBJ2-3; 9 nucleotides align to TRBD2. Trimming cost V 3 bases and J 10 bases; bases outside gene matches: 11. Germline CDR1 is ENHRY and CDR2 is SYGVKD. The CDR3 has 15 amino acids. The CDR3 DNA reads as TGTGCCATCAGTGAAGAAGGGACTAGCCTCGTACCGCAGTATTTT. Encoded protein: CAISEEGTSLVPQYF.

A few counts support this clonotype. The V gene is TRBV28, the J gene TRBJ1-2; a possible D gene is TRBD1 (6 bases). CDR3 size: 15 residues. Per the germline V gene, CDR1 is MDHEN and CDR2 is SYDVKM. V was pared by 3 bases and J by 3 bases, with 14 bases between. CDR3 loop: CASSFGGAQDYGYTF. The CDR3 DNA reads as TGTGCCAGCAGTTTCGGGGGGGCGCAAGACTATGGCTACACCTTC.

This clonotype was seen more than once but under ten times. This sequence joins TRBV6-6 and TRBJ2-3; D gene unclear. The germline V and J ends were trimmed by 10 bases and 6 bases, with 11 bases remaining between them. CDR3 length equals 11 residues. Germline lookup yields CDR1 MNHNY and CDR2 SVGAGI (reference sequence). CDR3 amino acids: CAIASSDTQYF. Here the CDR3 DNA reads TGTGCCATCGCAAGTTCGGATACGCAGTATTTT.

This clonotype occurred many times. The chain combines TRBV25-1 with TRBJ1-4; 11 positions agree with TRBD1. Unmatched junction bases numbered 1, after V lost 4 bases and J lost 0 bases. The germline CDR1 and CDR2 sequences are MGHDK and SYGVNS. CDR3 size: 16 residues. The CDR3 DNA sequence: TGTGCCAGCAGTGCGGGACAGGGGGCAACTAATGAAAAACTGTTTTTT. This encodes CASSAGQGATNEKLFF.

This clonotype has more than one count but fewer than ten. The J gene is TRBJ2-5, the V gene TRBV7-9; D uncertain. The length of the CDR3 is 15 residues. CDR1 and CDR2 (germline): SEHNR, FQNEAQ (reference sequence). Between the trimmed V and J ends, which lost 5 bases and 5 bases, there was a span of 18 bases. CDR3: CASSPQLRFDETQYF. CDR3 coding DNA: TGTGCCAGCAGCCCCCAACTGCGTTTTGATGAGACCCAGTACTTC.

This clonotype has a count of ten or more. The rearrangement joins TRBV29-1 to TRBJ2-1; D possibly corresponds to TRBD2 (5 bases). The length of the CDR3 is 13 residues. CDR1 SQVTM and CDR2 ANQGSEA come from the germline V gene. V was clipped by 3 bases and J by 6 bases, with 12 bases between them. The CDR3 spells CSVDAASSNEQFF. The CDR3 region has the DNA TGCAGCGTTGATGCGGCTAGCAGCAATGAGCAGTTCTTC.

This clonotype occurred once. A much larger clone lies one base from this, so it may be a read error. The chain has TRBV29-1 and TRBJ2-5; the D call may be TRBD1 or TRBD2 (5 bases each). Germline lookup yields CDR1 SQVTM and CDR2 ANQGSEA. Trimming took 7 bases from V and 4 from J, leaving 13 bases between them. This CDR3 spans 12 amino acids. DNA of the CDR3: TGCAGCGCACATTTTGGGGGAGAGACCCAGTACTTC. Translation gives CSAHFGGETQYF.

The genes are TRBV7-2 and TRBJ2-1; 12 positions match TRBD2. The CDR3 spans 16 residues. V dropped 0 bases and J dropped 10; count of bases not matched to a gene: 7. Germline CDR1 and CDR2: SGHTA and FQGNSA. CDR3 nucleotide sequence: TGTGCCAGCAGCTTAGCCAGCCTAGCGGGGGGGGCGGAGCAGTTCTTC. Protein: CASSLASLAGGAEQFF.

The chain employs TRBV19 and TRBJ2-7; TRBD1 matches at 7 bases. This CDR3 comprises 14 residues. Germline CDR1 is LNHDA and CDR2 is SQIVND (reference sequence). V shed 5 bases, J shed 2 bases, and the junction held 6 bases outside the gene matches. For the CDR3, the DNA is TGTGCCAGTAGTGCCGGACAGGATACCTACGAGCAGTACTTC. Translation gives CASSAGQDTYEQYF.

Only a few counts were recorded for this clonotype. The chain recombines TRBV6-5 with TRBJ2-5; 9 bases align to TRBD2. Losses at the gene ends were 2 bases for V and 5 bases for J; bases not matched to a gene: 6. There are 15 residues in the CDR3. Germline V CDR1 and CDR2: MNHEY, SVGAGI. The CDR3 nucleotides read TGTGCCAGCAGTTACATGCGGGGGGGCTGGGAGACCCAGTACTTC. Translation: CASSYMRGGWETQYF.

The chain has TRBV6-2 or TRBV6-3 and TRBJ2-7; 8 bases line up with TRBD1. Germline CDR1 MNHEY, CDR2 SVGEGT. CDR3 length equals 13 residues. The V and J ends lost 7 bases and 6 bases, in that order; junction bases with no gene match: 8. The CDR3 region is CASNFDRGPEQYF. CDR3 DNA sequence: TGTGCCAGCAACTTCGACAGGGGTCCCGAGCAGTACTTC.

The V and J genes are TRBV7-2 and TRBJ2-1; 7 bases map to TRBD2. The V gene's germline CDR1 is SGHTA and CDR2 FQGNSA. The CDR3 is 16 amino acids. Trimming at V came to 0 bases and at J to 6 bases, leaving 8 bases not matched to a gene. CDR3 in amino acids: CASSLALGGSTNEQFF. The CDR3 bases are TGTGCCAGCAGCTTAGCGCTGGGCGGGAGTACCAATGAGCAGTTCTTC.